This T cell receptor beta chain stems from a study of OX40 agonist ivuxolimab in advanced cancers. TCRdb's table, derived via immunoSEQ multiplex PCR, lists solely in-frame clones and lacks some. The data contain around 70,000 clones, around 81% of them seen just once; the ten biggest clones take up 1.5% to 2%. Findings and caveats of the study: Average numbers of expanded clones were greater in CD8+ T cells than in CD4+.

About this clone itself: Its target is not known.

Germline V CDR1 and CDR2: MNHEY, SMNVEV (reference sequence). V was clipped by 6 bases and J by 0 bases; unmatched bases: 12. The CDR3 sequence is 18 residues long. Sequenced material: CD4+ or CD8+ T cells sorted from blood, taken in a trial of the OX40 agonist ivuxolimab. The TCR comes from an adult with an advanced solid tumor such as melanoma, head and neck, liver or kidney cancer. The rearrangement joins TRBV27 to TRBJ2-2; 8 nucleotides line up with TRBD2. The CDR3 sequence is CASRNFRTGLANTGELFF. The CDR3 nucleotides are TGTGCCAGCAGGAACTTTCGAACGGGACTAGCGAACACCGGGGAGCTGTTTTTT.